A single sample gave rise to the 21 T cell receptor beta chains below, sequenced in a study of identical twins. TCRdb processed the 5' RACE reads anew with MiXCR; each CDR3 protein has one entry. The table shows 1.5 million to 2 million distinct CDR3 sequences, with less than 40% occurring only once. Sequenced material: cord blood. These receptors were collected from a newborn girl in good health.

The rearrangement uses TRBV24-1 and TRBJ1-1; TRBD1 is a possible D gene (5 bases). The CDR3 contains 13 residues. The V end was cut by 0 bases, the J end by 7 bases, with 8 bases between. Germline V gene sequence: CDR1 KGHDR, CDR2 SFDVKD. The CDR3 region is CATSDLLGDEAFF. As DNA, the CDR3 is TGTGCCACCAGTGATTTGTTGGGGGATGAAGCTTTCTTT.

This rearrangement joins TRBV6-1 to TRBJ2-1, with a weak D call TRBD1 (6 bases). The tail of the sequence fits TRBJ2-7 better, so the J call may be wrong. The CDR3 is 15 residues long. Per germline, CDR1 MNHNS and CDR2 SASEGT. CDR3 DNA: TGTGCCAGCAGTGAAATTTGGGGGCTATACAATGAGCAGTACTTC. Translating gives CASSEIWGLYNEQYF.

J is TRBJ1-1 and V is TRBV12-3 or TRBV12-4, with D unclear. V lost 7 bases, J lost 1 base, and 10 bases lay in between. CDR3 length: 13 residues. CDR3 amino acids: CASIFNRNTEAFF. Written as DNA, the CDR3 is TGTGCCAGCATCTTCAACAGGAACACTGAAGCTTTCTTT.

The CDR3 loop is CASSYSTTGPNQPQHF. The CDR3 nucleotides are TGTGCCAGCAGTTACTCGACGACAGGCCCCAATCAGCCCCAGCATTTT. This chain uses TRBV6-2 or TRBV6-3 with TRBJ1-5, with a possible D match to TRBD1 (6 bases). CDR1 and CDR2 from the germline V gene are MNHEY and SVGEGT. V gave up 0 bases and J gave up 3 bases, with 12 bases separating them. The CDR3 has 16 residues.

The rearrangement joins TRBV20-1 to TRBJ2-1; 12 bases map to TRBD2. This CDR3 is 13 amino acids long. Losses at the gene ends were 2 bases for V and 8 bases for J; bases not matched to a gene: 1. CDR1 and CDR2 from the germline V gene are DFQATT and SNEGSKA (reference sequence). For the CDR3, the DNA is TGCAGTGCTAGACTAGCGGGGGGGGATGAGCAGTTCTTC. Encoded protein: CSARLAGGDEQFF.

The V call is TRBV28, the J call TRBJ1-5, with D maybe TRBD1 (5 bases). V lost 5 bases and J 8 bases, leaving 10 bases between the germline ends. Germline V gives CDR1 MDHEN, CDR2 SYDVKM. The CDR3 length is 12 residues. DNA of the CDR3: TGTGCCAGCAGTGCCAGGGACGAGCCCCAGCATTTT. Its translation is CASSARDEPQHF.

V and J are TRBV5-1 and TRBJ2-7, with D perhaps matching TRBD2 (5 bases). This CDR3 has 17 residues. The V gene lost 0 bases and the J gene lost 2 bases, with 18 bases spanning the gap. The V gene's germline CDR1 is SGHRS and CDR2 YFSETQ. CDR3: CASSLASSGFRTYEQYF. The CDR3 coding sequence is TGCGCCAGCAGCTTGGCTTCTTCGGGGTTTCGGACCTACGAGCAGTACTTC.

The chain joins TRBV27 to TRBJ2-3; D uncertain. The V end lost 6 bases, the J end lost 4 bases, and 11 bases lay between the germline ends. The length of the CDR3 is 13 residues. Germline loops: CDR1 MNHEY, CDR2 SMNVEV (reference sequence). The CDR3 protein is CASRGSFADTQYF. In DNA form, the CDR3 reads TGTGCCAGCAGGGGATCGTTCGCAGATACGCAGTATTTT.

The table lists this clonotype with a few counts. This chain joins TRBV4-1 and TRBJ2-1; 11 nucleotides line up with TRBD2. The germline V gene encodes CDR1 MGHRA and CDR2 YSYEKL. CDR3 size: 17 residues. V was clipped by 2 bases and J by 0 bases; unmatched bases: 3. CDR3 in amino acids: CASSQRTSGRSYNEQFF. Written as DNA, the CDR3 is TGCGCCAGCAGCCAAAGGACTAGCGGGCGCTCCTACAATGAGCAGTTCTTC.

V usage is TRBV19 and J usage is TRBJ1-5, with TRBD1 matching over 9 bases. Germline CDR1 reads LNHDA; CDR2 reads SQIVND (reference sequence). This CDR3 is 14 amino acids long. The V segment lost 7 bases and the J segment 5 bases; nucleotides outside the gene matches: 6. CDR3 residues: CASTRDRAYQPQHF. DNA of the CDR3: TGTGCCAGTACCCGGGACAGGGCATATCAGCCCCAGCATTTT. Using reference TRBV19 and TRBJ1-5 for the parts outside the CDR3, the full variable domain is DGGITQSPKYLFRKEGQNVTLSCEQNLNHDAMYWYRQDPGQGLRLIYYSQIVNDFQKGDIAEGYSVSREKKESFPLTVTSAQKNPTAFYLCASTRDRAYQPQHFGDGTRLSIL.

The table lists this clonotype with a few counts. V usage is TRBV20-1 and J usage is TRBJ2-1, with TRBD2 matching 10 bases. Trimming at V came to 3 bases and at J to 5 bases, leaving 7 bases not matched to a gene. The CDR3 contains 15 residues. The germline V gene has CDR1 DFQATT and CDR2 SNEGSKA (reference sequence). This CDR3 reads CSASWTSGGHNEQFF. The CDR3 nucleotides are TGCAGTGCTAGTTGGACTAGCGGAGGCCACAATGAGCAGTTCTTC.

This clonotype was observed many times. The chain employs TRBV7-2 and TRBJ2-3; TRBD2 matches at 8 bases. Germline lookup yields CDR1 SGHTA and CDR2 FQGNSA. This CDR3 has 17 residues. After removal of 1 base from V and 2 bases from J, the junction contained 8 bases not matched to a gene. This chain's CDR3 is CASSLGLAGLITDTQYF. CDR3 bases: TGTGCCAGCAGCTTAGGGCTAGCGGGCCTAATCACAGATACGCAGTATTTT.

A note on this clonotype: A junction end diverges from the germline sequence, so it may reflect a read error. This CDR3 is CAGSLEVRTKTDTQYF. For the CDR3, the DNA is TGCGCCGGCAGCTTGGAGGTCCGGACCAAAACAGATACGCAGTATTTT. The V gene is TRBV5-1, the J gene TRBJ2-3; D is possibly TRBD2 (5 bases). Germline CDR1 SGHRS, CDR2 YFSETQ. CDR3 size: 16 residues.

V is TRBV29-1 and J is TRBJ2-4; 14 bases fit TRBD2. The CDR3 totals 17 residues. J was trimmed by 4 bases and V by 6 bases; bases with no gene match: 11. Per the germline V gene, CDR1 is SQVTM and CDR2 is ANQGSEA. The CDR3 sequence: CSVEGLAGAGRKNIQYF. The CDR3 nucleotides read TGCAGCGTCGAGGGACTAGCGGGGGCCGGGCGAAAAAACATTCAGTACTTC.

The rearrangement uses TRBV10-3 and TRBJ2-1; D not resolved. This CDR3 region has 11 residues. V was pared by 4 bases and J by 7 bases, with 5 bases between. Germline CDR1 is ENHRY and CDR2 is SYGVKD. The CDR3 nucleotides are TGTGCCATCAGTGGATTAAATGAGCAGTTCTTC. Its translation is CAISGLNEQFF.

The chain links TRBV20-1 to TRBJ1-5; D ambiguous. This CDR3 contains 15 residues. V was trimmed by 3 bases and J by 0 bases, leaving 12 bases between them. CDR1 and CDR2 (germline): DFQATT, SNEGSKA (reference sequence). CDR3 DNA: TGCAGTGCTAGGCCTACAGCGCATAGCAATCAGCCCCAGCATTTT. Its translation: CSARPTAHSNQPQHF.

This clonotype was seen a few times. The V gene is TRBV29-1, the J gene TRBJ2-7; the D gene is possibly TRBD2 (5 bases). The V and J ends lost 2 bases and 3 bases respectively, with 11 bases between them. Germline loops: CDR1 SQVTM, CDR2 ANQGSEA. The length of the CDR3 is 13 residues. CDR3 in DNA: TGCAGCGTTGAACGGGGTTTGGGCTACGAGCAGTACTTC. This encodes CSVERGLGYEQYF.

This rearrangement joins TRBV20-1 to TRBJ1-5; TRBD1 matches at 7 bases. J gave up 5 bases and V 6 bases, and 4 bases lay outside the gene matches. Germline-derived CDR1 and CDR2 are DFQATT and SNEGSKA (reference sequence). This CDR3 is 12 amino acids long. Here the CDR3 reads CSARQGHQPQHF. The CDR3 bases are TGCAGTGCCCGACAGGGACATCAGCCCCAGCATTTT.

The genes are TRBV28 and TRBJ2-7, with 7 bases that match TRBD1. This CDR3 is built from 14 residues. Germline lookup yields CDR1 MDHEN and CDR2 SYDVKM. Trimming removed 0 bases from V and 6 bases from J; junction bases left unmatched: 5. CDR3 loop: CASSLCPGQCEQYF. The CDR3 DNA sequence: TGTGCCAGCAGTTTATGCCCGGGACAGTGCGAGCAGTACTTC.

The chain joins TRBV27 to TRBJ2-7; TRBD1 matches at 7 bases. V dropped 0 bases and J dropped 2; count of bases not matched to a gene: 13. CDR1 is MNHEY, CDR2 SMNVEV, per germline (reference sequence). The length of the CDR3 is 18 residues. The CDR3 DNA reads TGTGCCAGCAGTTTATCGGCGCCGCTACAGGGGCTGACCTACGAGCAGTACTTC. It yields the protein CASSLSAPLQGLTYEQYF.

This clonotype turned up a few times. V is TRBV5-1 and J is TRBJ2-3; 8 bases align to TRBD2. The CDR3 contains 13 residues. The V and J ends lost 5 bases and 6 bases, in that order; junction bases with no gene match: 5. Germline CDR1 is SGHRS and CDR2 is YFSETQ. The CDR3 DNA is TGCGCCAGCAGGCGGGAGGCAAGGGATACGCAGTATTTT. Protein: CASRREARDTQYF.